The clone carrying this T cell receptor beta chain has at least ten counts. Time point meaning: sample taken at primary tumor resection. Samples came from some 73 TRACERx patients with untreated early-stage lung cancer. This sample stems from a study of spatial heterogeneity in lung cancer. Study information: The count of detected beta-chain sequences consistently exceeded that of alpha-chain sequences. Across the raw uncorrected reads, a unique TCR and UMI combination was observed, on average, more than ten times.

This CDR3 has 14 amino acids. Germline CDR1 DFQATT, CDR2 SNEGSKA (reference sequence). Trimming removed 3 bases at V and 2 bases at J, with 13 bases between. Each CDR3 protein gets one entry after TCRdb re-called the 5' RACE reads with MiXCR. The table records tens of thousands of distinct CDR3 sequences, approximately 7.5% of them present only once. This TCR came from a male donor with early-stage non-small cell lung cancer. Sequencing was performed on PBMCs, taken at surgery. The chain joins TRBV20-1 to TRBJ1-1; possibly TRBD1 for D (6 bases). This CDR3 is CSARPKGGNTEAFF. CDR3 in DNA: TGCAGTGCTAGGCCCAAGGGGGGCAACACTGAAGCTTTCTTT.